A single TCR beta chain is shown here with its context. Authors' data handling: Amplification from reference gene primers served as the basis for estimated nucleated cell counts. Using immunoSEQ multiplex PCR, the repertoire was profiled, and TCRdb retains in-frame clones only, with some absent. The DNA gave D and trimming, while V, J and clone size come from that table. In the table there are under 300,000 clones, 80% to 90% of which are singletons. Germline V gene data show CDR1 as KGHSH and CDR2 as LQKENI. Trimming cost V 3 bases and J 2 bases; bases outside gene matches: 12. The CDR3 has 17 amino acids. Participant age was about 18 to 89 years, and participants resided in fewer than 30 US areas. These data are taken from a study of blood T cell repertoires in COVID-19. Study as a whole: COVID-19 samples from acute and convalescent phases originated in the United States, Italy and Spain.

This sequence was found in a middle-aged woman who had been exposed to COVID-19. The specimen sequenced was PBMCs or T cells enriched from blood (not recorded which). The V gene is TRBV18, the J gene TRBJ2-7; 8 positions agree with TRBD1. CDR3 loop: CASSPRLTGASAYEQYF. CDR3 nucleotides: TGTGCCAGCTCACCGAGATTGACAGGGGCCAGTGCCTACGAGCAGTACTTC.